Each of the 21 T cell receptor beta chains below was sequenced from the same sample in a study of identical twins. TCRdb itself ran the 5' RACE reads through MiXCR, one entry per CDR3 protein. This table holds about 550,000 distinct CDR3 sequences, more than 20% found once. These same records also appear under a second study, on yellow fever vaccine responses in identical twins.

Sequencing input: CD4+ T cells sorted from blood. Every receptor here comes from a woman in her late teens or twenties in good health.

This clonotype was seen only a few times. The V and J genes are TRBV10-2 and TRBJ2-7, with TRBD2 identical over 9 bases. V trimming: 2 bases; J trimming: 3 bases; junction bases outside the gene matches: 5. The germline CDR1 and CDR2 sequences are WSHSY and SAAADI. The CDR3 is 15 amino acids. In DNA form, the CDR3 reads TGCGCCAGCAGTGAGGTCGCGGGAGGGCTCTACGAGCAGTACTTC. Translated: CASSEVAGGLYEQYF.

The table lists this clonotype with a few counts. The rearrangement links TRBV7-9 to TRBJ2-1; D unclear. This CDR3 has 16 residues. V shed 2 bases and J shed 5 bases, with 16 bases lying between them. Germline V CDR1 and CDR2: SEHNR, FQNEAQ (reference sequence). The CDR3 reads CASSLRSFTGNNEQFF. The CDR3, as DNA: TGTGCCAGCAGCTTACGCTCGTTCACCGGCAACAATGAGCAGTTCTTC.

The chain couples TRBV9 to TRBJ2-5; TRBD2 aligns across 15 bases. The CDR3 has 16 amino acids. V lost 4 bases and J lost 2; bases outside the gene matches: 3. Germline CDR1 reads SGDLS; CDR2 reads YYNGEE. The CDR3 reads CASSIGTSGGQETQYF. The CDR3 bases are TGTGCCAGCAGCATTGGGACTAGCGGGGGGCAAGAGACCCAGTACTTC.

This chain connects TRBV7-9 to TRBJ1-2; no definite D call. CDR1 is SEHNR, CDR2 FQNEAQ, per germline (reference sequence). The CDR3 runs 17 residues. Trimming cost V 1 base and J 2 bases, with 17 bases left between them. Here the CDR3 DNA reads TGTGCCAGCAGCTTAGACCTGGGTCGGACTAAAAACTATGGCTACACCTTC. Residues: CASSLDLGRTKNYGYTF.

This clonotype was seen a handful of times. The CDR3 DNA reads as TGTGCCAGCAGCTTAATGGGACAAGCAGATACGCAGTATTTT. Its protein is CASSLMGQADTQYF. The gene calls are TRBV7-7 and TRBJ2-3; possibly TRBD1 for D (6 bases). The ends were cut back, 2 bases at V and 4 bases at J, with 10 bases in the middle. CDR1 SSHAT and CDR2 FNYEAQ come from the germline V gene (reference sequence). This CDR3 comprises 14 residues.

V and J are TRBV5-1 and TRBJ2-2, with TRBD2 matching 7 bases. With 6 bases clipped from V and 5 bases from J, the junction kept 13 bases outside the gene matches. Per germline, CDR1 SGHRS and CDR2 YFSETQ. This CDR3 is built from 16 residues. The CDR3 sequence: CASMAGDLLRTGELFF. CDR3 nucleotides: TGCGCCAGCATGGCGGGGGACCTACTCCGAACCGGGGAGCTGTTTTTT. The full variable domain, rest sourced from reference TRBV5-1 and TRBJ2-2, is KAGVTQTPRYLIKTRGQQVTLSCSPISGHRSVSWYQQTPGQGLQFLFEYFSETQRNKGNFPGRFSGRQFSNSRSEMNVSTLELGDSALYLCASMAGDLLRTGELFFGEGSRLTVL.

This clonotype was detected only a few times. The rearrangement joins TRBV7-2 to TRBJ1-1, with D unresolved. Germline V gene lookup returns CDR1 SGHTA and CDR2 FQGNSA. The CDR3 is 10 residues long. V was clipped by 7 bases and J by 11 bases, with 11 bases between them. CDR3 protein: CASTSRVAFF. In DNA form, the CDR3 reads TGTGCCAGCACCTCTCGGGTGGCTTTCTTT.

This clonotype was counted a few times. The chain has TRBV12-3 or TRBV12-4 and TRBJ1-2; D uncertain. The length of the CDR3 is 14 residues. Trimming stripped 3 bases from V and 2 bases from J, with 10 bases between. CDR3 nucleotide sequence: TGTGCCAGCAGTTTTGGAGGCAGGAACTATGGCTACACCTTC. The encoded protein is CASSFGGRNYGYTF.

This clonotype was detected once. Here the CDR3 DNA reads TGTGCCAGCAGCTTAAACAGGGATTTTTCCGGGGAGCTGTTTTTT. As protein: CASSLNRDFSGELFF. The chain recombines TRBV7-9 with TRBJ2-2, with a possible D match to TRBD1 (6 bases). CDR1 is SEHNR and CDR2 is FQNEAQ in the germline V gene (reference sequence). Trimming stripped 2 bases from V and 6 bases from J, with 13 bases between. CDR3 length: 15 residues.

The chain combines TRBV20-1 with TRBJ2-1, with D maybe TRBD1 (5 bases). The germline V and J ends were trimmed by 0 bases and 5 bases, with 23 bases remaining between them. Germline-derived CDR1 and CDR2 are DFQATT and SNEGSKA (reference sequence). The CDR3 loop spans 18 amino acids. DNA of the CDR3: TGCAGTGCTAGAGATCATTATAAGGGGATGTCCACCAACAATGAGCAGTTCTTC. This encodes CSARDHYKGMSTNNEQFF.

The rearrangement joins TRBV25-1 to TRBJ2-7; 7 bases fit TRBD1. V shed 10 bases, J shed 2 bases, and the junction held 11 bases outside the gene matches. Looked up from germline, CDR1 is MGHDK and CDR2 is SYGVNS. The CDR3 runs to 14 residues. CDR3 DNA sequence: TGTGCCACCAGAGGTCTTACAGGGGCCTACGAGCAGTACTTC. Translating gives CATRGLTGAYEQYF.

The V and J genes are TRBV29-1 and TRBJ2-1; TRBD2 aligns across 13 bases. CDR3 length: 17 residues. Germline CDR1 and CDR2: SQVTM and ANQGSEA. V shed 4 bases and J 6 bases; nucleotides not matched to a gene: 12. For the CDR3, the DNA is TGCAGCGTTGCCGGGACTAGCGGGGCCCTCCTGGGCAATGAGCAGTTCTTC. It translates to CSVAGTSGALLGNEQFF.

The chain has TRBV6-2 or TRBV6-3 and TRBJ1-1; weak D call: TRBD1 (6 bases). Germline CDR1 MNHEY, CDR2 SVGEGT. The CDR3 sequence is 20 residues long. Between the trimmed V and J ends, which lost 2 bases and 3 bases, there was a span of 28 bases. CDR3: CASSYVGTPKIGQRYTEAFF. CDR3 coding DNA: TGTGCCAGCAGTTACGTAGGGACCCCCAAAATCGGACAGCGATACACTGAAGCTTTCTTT.

The chain combines TRBV4-1 with TRBJ2-1; a weak D match, TRBD1 (5 bases). CDR3 length: 16 residues. Between the trimmed V and J ends, which lost 1 base and 8 bases, there was a span of 18 bases. Germline V gene data show CDR1 as MGHRA and CDR2 as YSYEKL. The CDR3 region is CASSQAPSGLLYEQFF. Here the CDR3 DNA reads TGCGCCAGCAGCCAAGCCCCCTCAGGGCTCCTCTATGAGCAGTTCTTC.

The sample holds many counts of this clonotype. The CDR3 sequence: CASSAGLIHTEAFF. As DNA, the CDR3 is TGTGCCAGCAGCGCCGGGCTCATCCACACTGAAGCTTTCTTT. The chain has TRBV5-6 and TRBJ1-1; D call uncertain. Germline CDR1 is SGHDT and CDR2 is YYEEEE. The CDR3 runs 14 residues. V dropped 4 bases and J dropped 3 bases, with 13 bases sitting between them. Together with reference TRBV5-6 and TRBJ1-1, the CDR3 gives the full variable domain: DAGVTQSPTHLIKTRGQQVTLRCSPKSGHDTVSWYQQALGQGPQFIFQYYEEEERQRGNFPDRFSGHQFPNYSSELNVNALLLGDSALYLCASSAGLIHTEAFFGQGTRLTVV.

The rearrangement links TRBV7-3 to TRBJ2-1; D is possibly TRBD2 (7 bases). The V gene lost 4 bases and the J gene lost 10 bases, with 11 bases spanning the gap. CDR3 length equals 12 residues. Germline CDR1 SGHTA, CDR2 FQGTGA. Written as DNA, the CDR3 is TGTGCCAGCAGCTCGGGGGGCGGGGAGCAGTTCTTC. Residues: CASSSGGGEQFF.

This chain connects TRBV5-1 to TRBJ1-2; 8 bases match TRBD1. Per germline, CDR1 SGHRS and CDR2 YFSETQ. CDR3 length: 14 residues. The ends lost 0 bases at V and 8 bases at J; junction bases unmatched: 6. CDR3 loop: CASSLEQGGKGYTF. The CDR3 nucleotides read TGCGCCAGCAGCTTGGAACAGGGGGGGAAAGGCTACACCTTC.

This clonotype was counted a few times. The chain combines TRBV28 with TRBJ2-3; no definite D call. The CDR3 totals 13 residues. Germline CDR1 and CDR2: MDHEN and SYDVKM. The ends were cut back, 4 bases at V and 3 bases at J, with 8 bases in the middle. The CDR3 is CASSSLGTDTQYF. The CDR3 bases are TGTGCCAGCAGTTCGCTAGGGACAGATACGCAGTATTTT.

The rearrangement joins TRBV29-1 to TRBJ1-2, with 8 bases lining up with TRBD1. V was clipped by 7 bases and J by 7 bases; unmatched bases: 5. The germline V gene encodes CDR1 SQVTM and CDR2 ANQGSEA. The CDR3 length is 11 residues. The CDR3 here is CSAVTGVGYTF. The CDR3 bases are TGCAGCGCAGTGACAGGGGTTGGCTACACCTTC.

This clonotype has ten or more counts. This chain links TRBV7-9 with TRBJ2-5; D perhaps matches TRBD2 (6 bases). The CDR3 length is 13 residues. Trimming shortened V by 5 bases and J by 1 base, and 8 bases separated the two germline ends. Germline V lookup: CDR1 SEHNR, CDR2 FQNEAQ (reference sequence). CDR3 region: CASSRDFQETQYF. In DNA, the CDR3 is TGTGCCAGCAGCAGGGACTTCCAAGAGACCCAGTACTTC.

V is TRBV6-5 and J is TRBJ2-1; 12 bases agree with TRBD2. Trimming cost V 2 bases and J 3 bases; bases outside gene matches: 11. CDR1 MNHEY and CDR2 SVGAGI come from the germline V gene. The CDR3 contains 19 residues. CDR3 protein: CASSYGPLAGGNIYNEQFF. In nucleotides, the CDR3 is TGTGCCAGCAGTTACGGGCCACTAGCGGGAGGTAACATCTACAATGAGCAGTTCTTC.